This T cell receptor beta chain is drawn from a study of control samples from healthy donors and cancer patients (TCRdb year 2020). For this clone: Its antigen remains unidentified. No much larger clone exists at a distance of one base, and base qualities are not known.

From cysteine to phenylalanine, the CDR3 is 13 amino acids long. CDR3 DNA only is kept here, 39 bases in frame from base 1. A distance of 11 bases separates the germline ends of V and J, which lose 2 bases and 7 bases respectively. For CDR1 and CDR2, the germline V gene (reference sequence) lists MNHEY and SMNVEV. Library construction relied on the immunoSEQ multiplex PCR assay. The table was pulled from immuneACCESS by TCRdb, which kept in-frame rearrangements only. Such tables lose some clones; where checked, under half of the loss comes from unresolved V genes, and the rest has no known cause. The table for this sample lists around 80,000 clones; 91% of them were counted only once. The ten largest clonotypes hold approximately 16% of the sample.

The rearranged segments are TRBV27 and TRBJ1-1, with no D gene named confidently. Sequencing input: blood. The sequence was collected from a man in his forties or fifties in good health. The DNA sequence follows: TGTGCCAGCAGTTTAGGCAGGACTGTTGAAGCTTTCTTT. This encodes CASSLGRTVEAFF.